This T cell receptor (beta chain) came from a study of T cell changes during pregnancy in multiple sclerosis. This CDR3 is built from 15 residues. Trimming left V 3 bases short and J 4 bases short, with 16 bases between. CDR1 MGHDK and CDR2 SYGVNS come from the germline V gene. The protocol was immunoSEQ multiplex PCR, while the TCRdb copy is restricted to in-frame clones and leaves out a portion. The sample contains more than 40,000 clones, approximately 92% of which appear only once. The TCR sequence derives from a female donor with multiple sclerosis, enrolled in a pregnancy study. This chain joins TRBV25-1 and TRBJ2-7; possibly TRBD2 for D (7 bases). The input for sequencing was CD4+ T cells from peripheral blood mononuclear cells, taken in the third trimester of pregnancy. This chain's CDR3 is CASSEATGGQYEQYF. DNA for the CDR3: TGTGCCAGCAGTGAGGCCACGGGGGGCCAATACGAGCAGTACTTC.